This TCR beta chain was identified in a study of post-analysis software for immune sequencing data. General study points: Strong co-clustering by F measure was evident for samples that had been prepared in the same batch.

In regard to this clonotype: Antigen specificity is unknown.

cDNA libraries of TCR beta carried unique molecular identifiers. It was from roughly 1 to 10 million T cells that about half a million cDNA molecules came. TCRdb used MiXCR to reprocess the PCR reads, holding one entry per CDR3 protein. Of approximately 350,000 distinct CDR3 sequences listed, approximately 38% are singletons. The sequenced sample consisted of blood. This sequence was found in a girl aged 5-17 years with multiple sclerosis.

The CDR3 DNA sequence: TGCGCCAGCAGCCAAGATCGGGCCAGGGGGCTAAATACGCAGTATTTT. Translating it yields CASSQDRARGLNTQYF. The rearrangement joins TRBV4-3 to TRBJ2-3; 8 nucleotides align to TRBD1. There are 16 residues in the CDR3. CDR1 is LGHNA and CDR2 is YSLEER in the germline V gene. V trimming: 0 bases; J trimming: 7 bases; junction bases outside the gene matches: 9.